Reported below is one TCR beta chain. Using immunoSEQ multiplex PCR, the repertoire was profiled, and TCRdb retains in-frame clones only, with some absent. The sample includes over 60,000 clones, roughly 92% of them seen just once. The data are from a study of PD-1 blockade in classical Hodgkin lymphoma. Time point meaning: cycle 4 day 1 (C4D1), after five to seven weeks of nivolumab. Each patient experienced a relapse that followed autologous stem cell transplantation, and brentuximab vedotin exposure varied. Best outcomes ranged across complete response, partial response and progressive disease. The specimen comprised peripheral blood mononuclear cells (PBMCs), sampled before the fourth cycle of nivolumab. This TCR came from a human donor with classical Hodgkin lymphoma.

The CDR3 DNA sequence: TGTGCCAGCATGACAGCTGATAATCAGCCCCAGCATTTT. Protein product: CASMTADNQPQHF. The chain employs TRBV2 and TRBJ1-5; TRBD1 is a possible D gene (5 bases). Trimming removed 7 bases at V and 4 bases at J, with 11 bases between. The length of the CDR3 is 13 residues. CDR1 and CDR2 (germline): SNHLY, FYNNEI.